The entry below describes one T cell receptor (beta chain). Antigen: not known. The entry originates in a study of early T cells in non-severe SARS-CoV-2 infection. Study-wide points: Matching with VDJdb favored anti-spike CD8 responses (missing private and CD4 specificities).

Unique molecular identifiers (one per individual cDNA molecule) were attached. MiXCR, applied by TCRdb to the 5' RACE reads, yields one record per CDR3 protein. Of 55,000 to 75,000 distinct CDR3 sequences listed, roughly a tenth are singletons. The V gene lost 5 bases and the J gene lost 5 bases, with 25 bases spanning the gap. CDR1 and CDR2 from the germline V gene are LNHDA and SQIVND (reference sequence). The CDR3 loop spans 18 amino acids. The V call is TRBV19, the J call TRBJ1-5; perhaps TRBD1 as D (5 bases). Material for sequencing was whole blood. This clonotype was obtained from an adult who was a healthcare worker with PCR-confirmed SARS-CoV-2 infection or an uninfected control (not recorded which). The DNA for the CDR3 is TGTGCCAGTAGTCCCCCATTGGGGCTCCGGGACGGAGATCAGCCCCAGCATTTT. Translated: CASSPPLGLRDGDQPQHF. Using reference TRBV19 and TRBJ1-5 for the parts outside the CDR3, the full variable domain is DGGITQSPKYLFRKEGQNVTLSCEQNLNHDAMYWYRQDPGQGLRLIYYSQIVNDFQKGDIAEGYSVSREKKESFPLTVTSAQKNPTAFYLCASSPPLGLRDGDQPQHFGDGTRLSIL.